Sequencing of this TCR beta chain was carried out in a study of graft-versus-host responses after intestinal transplantation. Study-level information: As for transplant type, recipients had multivisceral, liver-intestinal, or isolated intestinal grafts. All recipients got anti-thymocyte globulin induction, then tacrolimus and steroids for approximately 3 years.

Assay: immunoSEQ multiplex PCR; the TCRdb copy retains only in-frame clones and omits some. Of about 110,000 clones in the sample, over 85% were seen once. Study conclusions and caveats: GvH clones turned up in recipient marrow; some had shown up first in ileum or blood. Across patients carrying graft-donor T cell macrochimerism, allografts held high graft-versus-host to host-versus-graft clonal ratios.

Note on this clone: Its antigen is unknown.

Trimming shortened V by 2 bases and J by 6 bases, and 7 bases separated the two germline ends. Per germline, CDR1 MNHNS and CDR2 SASEGT. The CDR3 runs 12 residues. The V call is TRBV6-1, the J call TRBJ1-1; D gene uncertain. This TCR was sampled from a human donor who was the organ donor for an intestinal transplant. The material sequenced was unstimulated CD4+ T cells sorted from spleen or lymph node cells, taken before transplant. As DNA, the CDR3 is TGTGCCAGCAGTGAATTCTGGGCTGAAGCTTTCTTT. Translated: CASSEFWAEAFF.